This T cell receptor beta chain was identified in a study of T cell responses to AZD1222 COVID-19 vaccine. Study observations and caveats: When two AZD1222 doses had been given, Spike-specific TCR breadth and depth rose.

Of note for this clone: Its antigen remains unknown.

The CDR3 has 16 residues. Germline lookup yields CDR1 SGHRS and CDR2 YFSETQ. The ends were cut back, 0 bases at V and 5 bases at J, with 17 bases in the middle. Clones were read by immunoSEQ multiplex PCR, and TCRdb kept only the in-frame ones, dropping some. The sample shows over 130,000 clones, roughly 90% of them seen only once. The sequencing used peripheral blood, collected 28 days after the second AZD1222 dose. This sequence joins TRBV5-1 and TRBJ2-5; D is unclear. This sequence originates from an adult who received the AZD1222 COVID-19 vaccine. In DNA, the CDR3 is TGCGCCAGCAGCTTGGCCAGGCACACTCCGGCGGAGACCCAGTACTTC. Translated, it gives CASSLARHTPAETQYF.